The 8 T cell receptor beta chains below come from one sample, sequenced in a study of blood T cell repertoires in COVID-19. Clones were sequenced by immunoSEQ multiplex PCR, and TCRdb holds only the in-frame ones, with some missing. Here the sample spans 120,000 to 150,000 clones, approximately 89% being singletons. What was sequenced was peripheral blood. Receptors were obtained from a human donor in a cohort sampled during active COVID-19.

CDR3 residues: CASSEVAPPGEGETQYF. The CDR3 region has the DNA TGTGCCAGCAGTGAAGTAGCCCCACCGGGCGAGGGAGAGACCCAGTACTTC. This chain uses TRBV2 with TRBJ2-5, with D tentatively TRBD2 (5 bases). The length of the CDR3 is 17 residues. CDR1 and CDR2 (germline): SNHLY, FYNNEI. Trimming took off 1 base at V and 4 bases at J, with 19 bases between the two ends.

CDR3 in amino acids: CASSPYRQETQYF. CDR3 bases: TGTGCCAGCTCACCCTACAGGCAAGAGACCCAGTACTTC. This chain uses TRBV18 with TRBJ2-5; maybe TRBD1 (5 bases). V was clipped by 3 bases and J by 2 bases, with 7 bases between them. The CDR3 has 13 amino acids. CDR1 is KGHSH and CDR2 is LQKENI in the germline V gene.

The rearrangement joins TRBV3-1 (or the pseudogene TRBV3-2) to TRBJ2-2; weak D call: TRBD2 (5 bases). The V end lost 7 bases, the J end lost 0 bases, and 9 bases lay between the germline ends. The CDR3 is 14 amino acids. From germline, CDR1 is LGHDT and CDR2 YNNKEL (reference sequence). CDR3 in amino acids: CASNPGANTGELFF. Here the CDR3 DNA reads TGTGCCAGCAATCCCGGGGCGAACACCGGGGAGCTGTTTTTT.

The gene calls are TRBV9 and TRBJ2-3, with unresolved D. Between the trimmed V and J ends, which lost 0 bases and 1 base, there was a span of 6 bases. This CDR3 has 14 residues. Germline-derived CDR1 and CDR2 are SGDLS and YYNGEE. The CDR3 protein is CASSVESRTDTQYF. CDR3 nucleotide sequence: TGTGCCAGCAGCGTAGAGAGCCGCACAGATACGCAGTATTTT. Variable domain in full (rest from reference TRBV9 and TRBJ2-3): DSGVTQTPKHLITATGQRVTLRCSPRSGDLSVYWYQQSLDQGLQFLIQYYNGEERAKGNILERFSAQQFPDLHSELNLSSLELGDSALYFCASSVESRTDTQYFGPGTRLTVL.

The V gene is TRBV5-1, the J gene TRBJ2-3; 8 bases fit TRBD2. CDR3 length: 16 residues. The germline V gene encodes CDR1 SGHRS and CDR2 YFSETQ. J gave up 6 bases and V 0 bases, and 9 bases lay outside the gene matches. CDR3: CASSLGGHSGGDTQYF. The CDR3 DNA reads TGCGCCAGCAGCTTGGGGGGGCACTCGGGAGGGGATACGCAGTATTTT.

The rearrangement joins TRBV6-1 to TRBJ1-1; maybe TRBD1 (6 bases). The CDR3 consists of 15 residues. The V gene lost 3 bases and the J gene lost 2 bases, with 13 bases spanning the gap. Germline V gene lookup returns CDR1 MNHNS and CDR2 SASEGT. The CDR3 coding sequence is TGTGCCAGCAGTGATCCGGGACACGTAAACACTGAAGCTTTCTTT. This translates into CASSDPGHVNTEAFF.

The chain is built from TRBV6-1 and TRBJ1-2; TRBD1 is a possible D gene (5 bases). CDR3 length: 13 amino acids. Germline V gene lookup returns CDR1 MNHNS and CDR2 SASEGT. V shed 6 bases and J shed 4 bases, with 12 bases lying between them. CDR3 coding DNA: TGTGCCAGCAGGGGGGGACTCACCTATGGCTACACCTTC. Amino acids: CASRGGLTYGYTF.

This rearrangement joins TRBV10-1 to TRBJ2-7; 9 bases align to TRBD1. CDR3 length: 14 amino acids. V shed 7 bases and J 5 bases; nucleotides not matched to a gene: 9. CDR1 WNHNN and CDR2 SYGVQD come from the germline V gene (reference sequence). The CDR3 spells CASKPGQGGHEQYF. The CDR3 nucleotides are TGCGCCAGCAAACCGGGACAGGGTGGCCACGAGCAGTACTTC.